This T cell receptor beta chain was identified during a study of post-analysis software for immune sequencing data. Study-wide background: The study covered relapsing-remitting, secondary progressive and progressive-relapsing courses of multiple sclerosis.

Libraries were made from TCR beta cDNA, and they carried unique molecular identifiers. cDNA molecules numbering roughly 0.5 million came from about 1 to 10 million T cells. TCRdb fed the PCR reads into MiXCR, producing one record per CDR3 protein. The sample carries 450,000 to 700,000 distinct CDR3 sequences, roughly 47% recorded once. Deletions cut 7 bases from V and 4 bases from J, with 10 bases between. From germline, CDR1 is ENHRY and CDR2 SYGVKD. CDR3 length equals 12 residues. Study-level results: Samples from one preparation batch, clustered by F measure, grouped strongly together. Five TRBV segments occurring more often in patients than controls included TRBV5-6, TRBV5-1 and TRBV20-1. Significantly lower normalized Chao1 diversity was seen in multiple sclerosis patients than in controls.

With regard to this clonotype: Its antigen is still unknown.

The sequencing input was blood. The receptor's source is a girl aged 5 to 17 with multiple sclerosis. The V call is TRBV10-3, the J call TRBJ1-2, with a possible D match to TRBD1 (6 bases). The CDR3 loop reads CAINLGAYGYTF. In DNA, the CDR3 is TGTGCCATCAATTTGGGGGCCTATGGCTACACCTTC.